The present entry profiles one T cell receptor beta chain with its context. Antigen unknown. The data derive from a study of blood T cells in healthy people across ages. This CDR3 has 12 amino acids. CDR1 is SEHNR, CDR2 FQNEAQ, per germline (reference sequence). Study findings and constraints: Long-lived donors carried more naive CD4+ cells and greater diversity than aged donors.

Next came a second PCR, run for about 6 to 12 cycles, which used a sample-barcoded 5' primer along with a J-beta primer mix. Each CDR3 protein is one row after TCRdb ran MiXCR on the 5' RACE reads. The sample includes approximately 2,000,000 distinct CDR3 sequences, about 39% seen only once; the top ten take about 21%. This TCR derives from a human donor in good health. Source material: blood. The rearrangement uses TRBV7-9 and TRBJ2-5, with D unresolved. The J call may be incorrect, as the DNA end agrees better with TRBJ2-7. CDR3 nucleotides: TGTGCCAGCAGCGCAGACCGTTTCGAGCAGTACTTC. Amino acids: CASSADRFEQYF.